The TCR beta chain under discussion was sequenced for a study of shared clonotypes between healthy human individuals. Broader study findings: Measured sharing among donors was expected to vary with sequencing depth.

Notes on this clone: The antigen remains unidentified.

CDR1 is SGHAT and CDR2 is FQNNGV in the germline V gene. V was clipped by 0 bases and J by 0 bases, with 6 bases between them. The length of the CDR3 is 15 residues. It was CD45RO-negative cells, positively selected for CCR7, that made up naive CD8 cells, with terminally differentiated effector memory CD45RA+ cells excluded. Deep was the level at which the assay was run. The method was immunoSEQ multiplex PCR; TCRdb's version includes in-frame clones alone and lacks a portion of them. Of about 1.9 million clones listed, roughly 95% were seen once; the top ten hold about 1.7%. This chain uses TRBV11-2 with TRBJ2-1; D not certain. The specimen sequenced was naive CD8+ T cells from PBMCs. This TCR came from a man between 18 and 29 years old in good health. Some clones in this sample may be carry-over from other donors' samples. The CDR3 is CASSLEVSSYNEQFF. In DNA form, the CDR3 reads TGTGCCAGCAGCTTAGAAGTGAGCTCCTACAATGAGCAGTTCTTC.